The present entry profiles one T cell receptor (beta chain) with its context. As yet, its antigen is unknown. These data come from a study of cytomegalovirus exposure and HLA in healthy donors. Across the study: Per a later analysis, the roughly 700 first-cohort and under 150 validation repertoires shared one platform. The study's findings and limits: The classifier reportedly diagnosed cytomegalovirus status with high sensitivity and specificity.

The CDR3 runs to 15 residues. The trim removed 3 bases at V and 2 bases at J, leaving 4 bases unmatched. The germline CDR1 and CDR2 sequences are SGHDN and FVKESK. The method was immunoSEQ multiplex PCR; TCRdb's version includes in-frame clones alone and lacks a portion of them. Among 130,000 or so clones listed, under 90% were seen once. The sequenced material came from PBMCs. The sequence was collected from a man aged 25 to 45 in good health and CMV-seronegative. The chain employs TRBV14 and TRBJ2-1, with 7 bases identical to TRBD1. The DNA of the CDR3 is TGTGCCAGCAGCCAGGGACAGTTAGCCTACAATGAGCAGTTCTTC. Protein product: CASSQGQLAYNEQFF.